The 16 T cell receptor beta chains below were found in one sample sequenced in a study of blood T cell repertoires in COVID-19. Clones were sequenced by immunoSEQ multiplex PCR, and TCRdb holds only the in-frame ones, with some missing. The data hold fewer than 250,000 clones, with roughly 80% observed a single time. Sequences were obtained from peripheral blood. These receptors were taken from a woman in her 70s with active or convalescent COVID-19.

The chain uses TRBV6-5 and TRBJ2-1; tentative D call: TRBD1 (7 bases). Trimming removed 4 bases at V and 10 bases at J, with 11 bases between. The germline gives CDR1 MNHEY, CDR2 SVGAGI. CDR3 length: 12 amino acids. The CDR3 nucleotides are TGTGCCAGCAGTTTGACAGGGAGGGAGCAGTTCTTC. Its protein is CASSLTGREQFF.

The genes are TRBV12-3 or TRBV12-4 and TRBJ2-6; TRBD2 might be the D (5 bases). The CDR3 is 13 amino acids. Trimming took off 8 bases at V and 2 bases at J, with 7 bases between the two ends. CDR3 coding DNA: TGTGCCAGCGGAGGCGCTGGGGCCAACGTCCTGACTTTC. It codes for CASGGAGANVLTF.

The chain carries TRBV7-3 and TRBJ2-5; D gene ambiguous. This CDR3 has 13 amino acids. Trimming left V 4 bases short and J 4 bases short, with 10 bases between. Germline lookup yields CDR1 SGHTA and CDR2 FQGTGA. The CDR3: CASSSRYGETQYF. CDR3 coding DNA: TGTGCCAGCAGCTCCCGATACGGAGAGACCCAGTACTTC.

V and J are TRBV28 and TRBJ2-1; D may be TRBD1 (7 bases). The ends were cut back, 4 bases at V and 4 bases at J, with 11 bases in the middle. The CDR3 consists of 14 residues. CDR1 is MDHEN, CDR2 SYDVKM, per germline. The CDR3 spells CASSSGGLYNEQFF. The CDR3 bases are TGTGCCAGCAGTTCAGGGGGGCTTTACAATGAGCAGTTCTTC.

The chain recombines TRBV7-8 with TRBJ1-3; maybe TRBD1 (5 bases). The CDR3 is 16 residues long. With 5 bases removed from V and 0 bases from J, the gap between germline ends came to 14 bases. Per the germline V gene, CDR1 is SGHVS and CDR2 is FQNEAQ. CDR3: CASSPRQLSSGNTIYF. DNA of the CDR3: TGTGCCAGCAGCCCACGACAGCTAAGCTCTGGAAACACCATATATTTT.

DNA of the CDR3: TGCGCCAGCAGCCTGGACCTAGGAACAGATACGCAGTATTTT. This codes for CASSLDLGTDTQYF. The chain joins TRBV5-1 to TRBJ2-3; D gene uncertain. Between the trimmed V and J ends, which lost 4 bases and 3 bases, there was a span of 12 bases. The germline V gene encodes CDR1 SGHRS and CDR2 YFSETQ. The CDR3 has 14 residues.

The chain employs TRBV9 and TRBJ2-2, with unresolved D. The ends were cut back, 0 bases at V and 5 bases at J, with 11 bases in the middle. The CDR3 runs 15 residues. The V gene's germline CDR1 is SGDLS and CDR2 YYNGEE. The CDR3 is CASSVVNSRTGELFF. The CDR3 DNA sequence: TGTGCCAGCAGCGTAGTAAACAGCAGAACCGGGGAGCTGTTTTTT.

The gene calls are TRBV27 and TRBJ2-7; unclear D gene. Germline-derived CDR1 and CDR2 are MNHEY and SMNVEV (reference sequence). Deletions cut 1 base from V and 4 bases from J, with 14 bases between. The CDR3 extends over 15 amino acids. CDR3 sequence (DNA): TGTGCCAGCAGTTTATACGGAGAGGATTTTTACGAGCAGTACTTC. This sequence encodes CASSLYGEDFYEQYF.

This sequence joins TRBV19 and TRBJ1-1; maybe TRBD1 (5 bases). Trimming shortened V by 3 bases and J by 1 base, and 9 bases separated the two germline ends. This CDR3 has 14 residues. Germline values: CDR1 LNHDA, CDR2 SQIVND (reference sequence). CDR3 DNA: TGTGCCAGTAGTATTTTCGGGGGGAACACTGAAGCTTTCTTT. Amino acid sequence: CASSIFGGNTEAFF.

The CDR3 loop reads CASSQVENEQFF. In DNA form, the CDR3 reads TGTGCCAGCAGCCAAGTGGAGAATGAGCAGTTCTTC. This chain connects TRBV3-1 (or the pseudogene TRBV3-2) to TRBJ2-1, with no clear D. Trimming shortened V by 1 base and J by 7 bases, and 5 bases separated the two germline ends. Germline values: CDR1 LGHDT, CDR2 YNNKEL (reference sequence). The CDR3 runs 12 residues.

This clone appeared once. V usage is TRBV10-2 and J usage is TRBJ2-4; TRBD1 aligns across 10 bases. The CDR3 is made up of 12 amino acids. The V and J ends lost 4 bases and 9 bases, in that order; junction bases with no gene match: 0. Germline CDR1 WSHSY, CDR2 SAAADI. CDR3 sequence (DNA): TGCGCCAGCAGTGGGGACAGGGGCATTCAGTACTTC. Amino acids: CASSGDRGIQYF.

This chain uses TRBV24-1 with TRBJ1-4, with D tentatively TRBD1 (5 bases). The V and J ends lost 4 bases and 3 bases respectively, with 14 bases between them. The V gene's germline CDR1 is KGHDR and CDR2 SFDVKD. This CDR3 is built from 16 residues. CDR3 protein: CATSDSARVPNEKLFF. The CDR3 DNA reads as TGTGCCACCAGTGACAGCGCCAGGGTCCCTAATGAAAAACTGTTTTTT.

V is TRBV18 and J is TRBJ1-1; TRBD1 aligns across 9 bases. The germline CDR1 and CDR2 sequences are KGHSH and LQKENI. The V segment lost 4 bases and the J segment 4 bases; nucleotides outside the gene matches: 4. The CDR3 is 14 amino acids. CDR3 in DNA: TGTGCCAGCTCACTTACGGACAGGGGCACTGAAGCTTTCTTT. Translating gives CASSLTDRGTEAFF. Combining the CDR3 with reference TRBV18 and TRBJ1-1 gives the whole variable domain NAGVMQNPRHLVRRRGQEARLRCSPMKGHSHVYWYRQLPEEGLKFMVYLQKENIIDESGMPKERFSAEFPKEGPSILRIQQVVRGDSAAYFCASSLTDRGTEAFFGQGTRLTVV.

The chain employs TRBV6-5 and TRBJ2-5; D may be TRBD1 (6 bases). Germline CDR1 is MNHEY and CDR2 is SVGAGI. The CDR3 covers 14 residues. Trimming left V 2 bases short and J 3 bases short, with 10 bases between. The CDR3 DNA sequence: TGTGCCAGCAGTTACAGGGCAGGGGAAGAGACCCAGTACTTC. Amino acids: CASSYRAGEETQYF.

The chain recombines TRBV4-1 with TRBJ2-7, with 10 bases fitting TRBD2. The V segment lost 3 bases and the J segment 3 bases; nucleotides outside the gene matches: 11. Germline V gene data show CDR1 as MGHRA and CDR2 as YSYEKL. The CDR3 extends over 17 amino acids. The CDR3 DNA reads TGCGCCAGCAGCCAGGAAGCCGGGACTAGCGATATCTACGAGCAGTACTTC. Translated, it gives CASSQEAGTSDIYEQYF.

On this clone: At the DNA level, this CDR3 is encoded by other sequences in the same sample as well. The V call is TRBV5-1, the J call TRBJ1-4, with D tentatively TRBD1 (5 bases). V shed 2 bases and J shed 5 bases, with 10 bases lying between them. Germline V gives CDR1 SGHRS, CDR2 YFSETQ. The CDR3 covers 14 residues. CDR3 sequence reads: CASSLQRGNEKLFF. DNA for the CDR3: TGCGCCAGCAGCTTACAACGGGGGAATGAAAAACTGTTTTTT.